The 5 T cell receptor beta chains reported below all come from one sample, sequenced in a study of blood T cell repertoires in COVID-19. Only in-frame clones appear in the TCRdb table, and some are missing; sequencing was by immunoSEQ multiplex PCR. The sample lists some 220,000 clones, 75% to 90% occurring once. The source material was peripheral blood. Receptors were obtained from a woman aged 65 to 85 with COVID-19, enrolled during active disease.

V gene TRBV4-2 combines with J gene TRBJ1-2; D is possibly TRBD1 (6 bases). Deletions cut 5 bases from V and 2 bases from J, with 21 bases between. This CDR3 is 17 amino acids long. The germline V gene encodes CDR1 LGHNA and CDR2 YNFKEQ. Here the CDR3 reads CASSFQLGQNANYGYTF. The DNA for the CDR3 is TGTGCCAGCAGCTTCCAGCTCGGACAGAATGCAAACTATGGCTACACCTTC.

V and J are TRBV15 and TRBJ2-7; possible D gene TRBD1, 5 bases. The CDR3 consists of 19 residues. Germline CDR1 LNHNV, CDR2 YYDKDF (reference sequence). V gave up 1 base and J gave up 4 bases, with 26 bases separating them. Written as DNA, the CDR3 is TGTGCCACCAGCAGAGCGTCCGTTGTTGGGGCTAAATATCTGTACGAGCAGTACTTC. This gives the protein CATSRASVVGAKYLYEQYF.

V gene TRBV6-5 combines with J gene TRBJ2-7; TRBD1 matches 7 bases. Germline assignment: CDR1 MNHEY and CDR2 SVGAGI. The CDR3 is 15 amino acids. J was trimmed by 2 bases and V by 3 bases; bases with no gene match: 7. The CDR3 coding sequence is TGTGCCAGCAGTTATAATGAGGGGGCCACCTACGAGCAGTACTTC. Amino acid sequence: CASSYNEGATYEQYF.

The chain employs TRBV7-2 and TRBJ2-7; TRBD1 agrees at 7 bases. Per germline, CDR1 SGHTA and CDR2 FQGNSA. V shed 5 bases, J shed 2 bases, and the junction held 6 bases outside the gene matches. CDR3 length equals 14 residues. The CDR3 region is CASSPDDRAYEQYF. The CDR3 coding sequence is TGTGCCAGCAGCCCCGATGACAGGGCCTACGAGCAGTACTTC.

This chain uses TRBV19 with TRBJ1-3; D remains unclear. Trimming stripped 11 bases from V and 3 bases from J, with 14 bases between. The germline V gene encodes CDR1 LNHDA and CDR2 SQIVND (reference sequence). The CDR3 spans 13 residues. This chain's CDR3 is CASLEANGNTIYF. The CDR3 bases are TGTGCCTCACTGGAGGCGAATGGAAACACCATATATTTT.